This T cell receptor (beta chain) was retrieved from a study of cytomegalovirus exposure and HLA in healthy donors. Trimming removed 1 base from V and 4 bases from J, with 13 bases in between. The CDR3 has 15 amino acids. In germline, CDR1 is SNHLY, CDR2 FYNNEI. Here immunoSEQ multiplex PCR was the method, and the copy in TCRdb shows in-frame clones only, minus some. Among 200,000 or so clones listed, approximately 86% were seen once. Concerning this clone itself: As yet, its antigen is unknown.

The study's findings and limits: The study labeled 180 or so TCR beta chains cytomegalovirus-associated. For cytomegalovirus status, the classifier reportedly gave diagnoses with high specificity and sensitivity.

The sequenced material came from PBMCs. V gene TRBV2 combines with J gene TRBJ1-2; D unclear. This TCR came from a woman under 30 in good health and CMV-seronegative. CDR3 coding DNA: TGTGCCAGCAGTGAAGGTGGCGGACTGATCTATGGCTACACCTTC. Translated: CASSEGGGLIYGYTF.